This T cell receptor (beta chain) was captured by sequencing in a study of T cell responses to AZD1222 COVID-19 vaccine. As to this clone: Its antigen is undetermined.

Study-wide findings and caveats: Repertoires were obtained only post-peak T cell response. Seropositive at baseline were only a handful of AZD1222 recipients. Two doses of AZD1222 preceded a rise in Spike-specific TCR breadth and depth. A mostly white British donor set with more females was recruited, and clonal diversity was possibly underestimated.

The protocol was immunoSEQ multiplex PCR, while the TCRdb copy is restricted to in-frame clones and leaves out a portion. The top ten clones hold approximately 3% of a sample with about 140,000 clones, roughly 90% of them seen once. The CDR3 extends over 13 amino acids. CDR1 is GTSNPN and CDR2 is SVGIG in the germline V gene (reference sequence). V was cut by 3 bases and J by 1 base, with 10 bases left in between. The source of this sequence is an adult in good health. Sample: peripheral blood, taken on day 0 of AZD1222 vaccination. This rearrangement joins TRBV30 to TRBJ2-7, with D perhaps matching TRBD2 (6 bases). This chain's CDR3 is CAWSGSGSYEQYF. The CDR3 DNA reads TGTGCCTGGAGCGGGAGTGGGTCCTACGAGCAGTACTTC.